The 16 T cell receptor beta chains given below trace back to one sample, sequenced in a study of blood T cell repertoires in COVID-19. Produced via immunoSEQ multiplex PCR; TCRdb's table is partial and in-frame only. The sample has more than 25,000 clones; about 90% are singletons. Source material: peripheral blood. Source of these receptors: a man between 60 and 75 years old with active COVID-19.

This clone was seen just once. Written as DNA, the CDR3 is TGTGCCAGCAGTTTACAGGGGTACACTGAAGCTTTCTTT. It specifies CASSLQGYTEAFF. The chain has TRBV12-3 or TRBV12-4 and TRBJ1-1; a weak D match, TRBD1 (6 bases). This CDR3 is built from 13 residues. The ends were cut back, 2 bases at V and 3 bases at J, with 7 bases in the middle.

The V call is TRBV5-1, the J call TRBJ1-2; 10 nucleotides match TRBD1. Germline V CDR1 and CDR2: SGHRS, YFSETQ. This CDR3 has 14 amino acids. Unmatched junction bases numbered 3, after V lost 4 bases and J lost 3 bases. The CDR3 DNA reads as TGCGCCAGCAGCCCGGGGACAGGGGACTATGGCTACACCTTC. As protein: CASSPGTGDYGYTF.

The genes are TRBV5-1 and TRBJ2-7; 10 nucleotides line up with TRBD2. J was trimmed by 2 bases and V by 0 bases; bases with no gene match: 8. Germline V lookup: CDR1 SGHRS, CDR2 YFSETQ. The CDR3 length is 17 residues. CDR3: CASSLVALAGSPYEQYF. Here the CDR3 DNA reads TGCGCCAGCAGCTTGGTTGCACTAGCGGGGAGTCCCTACGAGCAGTACTTC.

The chain joins TRBV9 to TRBJ2-2; 7 bases agree with TRBD2. The germline V gene encodes CDR1 SGDLS and CDR2 YYNGEE. After removal of 2 bases from V and 5 bases from J, the junction contained 9 bases not matched to a gene. The CDR3 has 16 residues. The CDR3 reads CASSVGEGYSTGELFF. The CDR3 region has the DNA TGTGCCAGCAGCGTGGGGGAGGGCTACTCTACCGGGGAGCTGTTTTTT.

The rearrangement links TRBV25-1 to TRBJ2-5; 10 nucleotides line up with TRBD1. The trim removed 10 bases at V and 5 bases at J, leaving 10 bases unmatched. CDR1 and CDR2 from the germline V gene are MGHDK and SYGVNS. CDR3 length: 14 residues. The CDR3 spells CAIFRDRGEETQYF. Written as DNA, the CDR3 is TGTGCCATCTTCCGGGACAGGGGAGAGGAGACCCAGTACTTC. The full variable domain, its missing parts supplied by reference TRBV25-1 and TRBJ2-5, is EADIYQTPRYLVIGTGKKITLECSQTMGHDKMYWYQQDPGMELHLIHYSYGVNSTEKGDLSSESTVSRIRTEHFPLTLESARPSHTSQYLCAIFRDRGEETQYFGPGTRLLVL.

This clone has a single count. The genes are TRBV6-6 and TRBJ1-1; D gene ambiguous. CDR1 and CDR2 from the germline V gene are MNHNY and SVGAGI (reference sequence). The CDR3 loop spans 14 amino acids. The germline V and J ends were trimmed by 0 bases and 7 bases, with 12 bases remaining between them. CDR3: CASSYSAREDEAFF. CDR3 in DNA: TGTGCCAGCAGTTACTCTGCCCGGGAAGATGAAGCTTTCTTT.

The chain has TRBV28 and TRBJ1-1, with no clear D. The CDR3 has 13 residues. V was clipped by 3 bases and J by 4 bases, with 9 bases between them. CDR1 and CDR2 from the germline V gene are MDHEN and SYDVKM. CDR3 loop: CASSFQARTEAFF. In DNA, the CDR3 is TGTGCCAGCAGTTTCCAGGCCCGCACTGAAGCTTTCTTT.

CDR3 in DNA: TGTGCCACCAGTGATTCCGCGGGCTCTGAAGCTTTCTTT. The encoded protein is CATSDSAGSEAFF. The chain carries TRBV24-1 and TRBJ1-1; D gene uncertain. This CDR3 comprises 13 residues. Germline lookup yields CDR1 KGHDR and CDR2 SFDVKD. V was shortened by 2 bases and J by 6 bases, with 9 bases between the two germline ends.

This clone was counted a single time. V gene TRBV19 combines with J gene TRBJ2-2, with 11 bases fitting TRBD2. This CDR3 has 16 amino acids. CDR1 and CDR2 from the germline V gene are LNHDA and SQIVND (reference sequence). V shed 9 bases, J shed 3 bases, and the junction held 9 bases outside the gene matches. The DNA for the CDR3 is TGTGCCAGCATTTCCACTAGCGGGGGATACACCGGGGAGCTGTTTTTT. Translated, it gives CASISTSGGYTGELFF.

This chain joins TRBV10-1 and TRBJ2-3; D perhaps matches TRBD1 (6 bases). Looked up from germline, CDR1 is WNHNN and CDR2 is SYGVQD (reference sequence). The V end lost 2 bases, the J end lost 3 bases, and 27 bases lay between the germline ends. The CDR3 runs 20 residues. The CDR3 nucleotides are TGCGCCAGCAGTGAGACGGTCGCGGCAGGGGATGAAAGGTCAACAGATACGCAGTATTTT. Translation gives CASSETVAAGDERSTDTQYF.

DNA of the CDR3: TGTGCCAGCAAGCCAGGCTCCTACGAGCAGTACTTC. Protein sequence: CASKPGSYEQYF. The rearrangement joins TRBV6-5 to TRBJ2-7, with D hard to call. The CDR3 is made up of 12 amino acids. Trimming pared 7 bases from V and 0 bases from J, leaving 7 bases between. Germline V gives CDR1 MNHEY, CDR2 SVGAGI.

This clone turned up a few times. The chain links TRBV4-1 to TRBJ2-2; 7 nucleotides agree with TRBD1. Germline lookup yields CDR1 MGHRA and CDR2 YSYEKL. The junction had 3 bases not matched to a gene; V was cut back by 2 bases and J by 3 bases. The length of the CDR3 is 15 residues. The CDR3 loop is CASSQTGAYTGELFF. The DNA for the CDR3 is TGCGCCAGCAGCCAAACAGGGGCGTACACCGGGGAGCTGTTTTTT.

The gene calls are TRBV30 and TRBJ2-7; 7 nucleotides align to TRBD1. CDR3 length: 14 amino acids. The germline V gene has CDR1 GTSNPN and CDR2 SVGIG (reference sequence). Trimming at V came to 5 bases and at J to 2 bases, leaving 9 bases not matched to a gene. Here the CDR3 reads CAWQTDRVTYEQYF. In DNA, the CDR3 is TGTGCCTGGCAAACAGACAGGGTCACCTACGAGCAGTACTTC.

In its sample, this clone was seen a few times. The CDR3 sequence: CASTSWGPGGGNIQYF. In DNA form, the CDR3 reads TGTGCCAGCACCAGTTGGGGGCCCGGCGGCGGAAACATTCAGTACTTC. The chain employs TRBV7-9 and TRBJ2-4; D is perhaps TRBD1 (6 bases). The length of the CDR3 is 16 residues. V dropped 7 bases and J dropped 6 bases, with 22 bases sitting between them. CDR1 is SEHNR and CDR2 is FQNEAQ in the germline V gene (reference sequence).

The chain joins TRBV5-1 to TRBJ1-4; D is possibly TRBD1 (5 bases). This CDR3 spans 14 amino acids. V lost 0 bases and J 7 bases, leaving 10 bases between the germline ends. Germline-derived CDR1 and CDR2 are SGHRS and YFSETQ. The CDR3 loop reads CASSLGGAGEKLFF. CDR3 coding DNA: TGCGCCAGCAGCTTGGGCGGGGCCGGTGAAAAACTGTTTTTT. The full variable domain, its missing parts supplied by reference TRBV5-1 and TRBJ1-4, is KAGVTQTPRYLIKTRGQQVTLSCSPISGHRSVSWYQQTPGQGLQFLFEYFSETQRNKGNFPGRFSGRQFSNSRSEMNVSTLELGDSALYLCASSLGGAGEKLFFGSGTQLSVL.

V gene TRBV3-1 (or the pseudogene TRBV3-2) combines with J gene TRBJ1-6; the D is unclear. Germline values: CDR1 LGHDT, CDR2 YNNKEL (reference sequence). Trimming shortened V by 5 bases and J by 0 bases, and 11 bases separated the two germline ends. The CDR3 covers 16 residues. The CDR3 nucleotides read TGTGCCAGCAGCTTCTACACGGGCTCCTATAATTCACCCCTCCACTTT. The encoded protein is CASSFYTGSYNSPLHF.